The sequence of this T cell receptor (beta chain) was determined in a study of blood T cells in healthy people across ages. In this sample, this clonotype turned up many times. Sample-barcoded 5' priming and a J-beta primer mix drove a second PCR of about 7 to 11 cycles. TCRdb itself ran the 5' RACE reads through MiXCR, one entry per CDR3 protein. Of fewer than 900,000 distinct CDR3 sequences in the sample, about 40% were seen once. This CDR3 comprises 15 residues. In germline, CDR1 is SGHDN, CDR2 FVKESK. The junction had 2 bases not matched to a gene; V was cut back by 1 base and J by 2 bases. This receptor was obtained from a woman aged 55-69 years in good health. What was sequenced was blood. The chain is built from TRBV14 and TRBJ2-5; 9 bases align to TRBD1. As DNA, the CDR3 is TGTGCCAGCAGCCAAGGACAGGGGGGACAAGAGACCCAGTACTTC. This gives the protein CASSQGQGGQETQYF.